The 8 T cell receptor beta chains in this list originate from one sample, sequenced in a study of shared clonotypes between healthy human individuals. Sequencing was performed with immunoSEQ multiplex PCR; in TCRdb, only in-frame clones are kept and a portion is missing. The table records roughly 2.5 million clones, approximately 90% of them present only once. Sequencing input: naive CD4+ T cells sorted from blood. Subset meaning: CD45RA+ positively selected. These receptors came from a man younger than 35 in good health.

V usage is TRBV9 and J usage is TRBJ1-2, with 7 bases matching TRBD1. This CDR3 comprises 14 residues. The V segment lost 3 bases and the J segment 7 bases; nucleotides outside the gene matches: 9. Germline CDR1 reads SGDLS; CDR2 reads YYNGEE. DNA of the CDR3: TGTGCCAGCAGCGCCACAGGGGTTCTCTCTGGCTACACCTTC. Translated: CASSATGVLSGYTF.

V and J are TRBV30 and TRBJ2-3; D may match TRBD1 or TRBD2 (5 bases each). V shed 1 base and J shed 3 bases, with 14 bases lying between them. The CDR3 consists of 15 residues. Germline CDR1 GTSNPN, CDR2 SVGIG (reference sequence). The CDR3 region is CAWSGGQGETDTQYF. The CDR3 bases are TGTGCCTGGAGTGGTGGGCAAGGGGAGACAGATACGCAGTATTTT.

The rearrangement links TRBV9 to TRBJ2-3; D remains unclear. The CDR3 spans 16 residues. Trimming shortened V by 2 bases and J by 1 base, and 14 bases separated the two germline ends. From germline, CDR1 is SGDLS and CDR2 YYNGEE. The CDR3, as DNA: TGTGCCAGCAGCGTTGCGGCGCCGGTTGGCACAGATACGCAGTATTTT. Amino acid sequence: CASSVAAPVGTDTQYF.

This chain uses TRBV10-3 with TRBJ2-5; D may correspond to TRBD1 or TRBD2 (5 bases each). CDR1 and CDR2 from the germline V gene are ENHRY and SYGVKD. The germline V and J ends were trimmed by 5 bases and 3 bases, with 10 bases remaining between them. The CDR3 has 13 residues. Here the CDR3 reads CAISPRGEETQYF. The CDR3 coding sequence is TGTGCCATCAGTCCGAGGGGAGAAGAGACCCAGTACTTC.

The chain has TRBV29-1 and TRBJ1-1; 7 bases match TRBD1. Germline V gives CDR1 SQVTM, CDR2 ANQGSEA. CDR3 length: 14 amino acids. V shed 7 bases and J 0 bases; nucleotides not matched to a gene: 8. The CDR3 DNA reads TGCAGCGGGAGACAGGGAACCATGAACACTGAAGCTTTCTTT. The encoded protein is CSGRQGTMNTEAFF.

This clone was found once. The chain is built from TRBV14 and TRBJ1-1; tentatively, D is TRBD1 (5 bases). The germline V and J ends were trimmed by 4 bases and 4 bases, with 16 bases remaining between them. The CDR3 covers 15 residues. Germline values: CDR1 SGHDN, CDR2 FVKESK. CDR3 residues: CASSRMSGASTEAFF. Here the CDR3 DNA reads TGTGCCAGCAGCCGTATGTCTGGGGCCTCCACTGAAGCTTTCTTT.

The chain links TRBV6-1 to TRBJ2-4; D is ambiguous. Germline CDR1 MNHNS, CDR2 SASEGT. The length of the CDR3 is 13 residues. Trimming shortened V by 4 bases and J by 10 bases, and 14 bases separated the two germline ends. The DNA of the CDR3 is TGTGCCAGCAGTGGGGGTCCGCCTGGTATTCAGTACTTC. Protein sequence: CASSGGPPGIQYF.

J is TRBJ2-2 and V is TRBV5-1, with 8 bases matching TRBD1. Germline CDR1 reads SGHRS; CDR2 reads YFSETQ. The V gene end was trimmed by 0 bases and the J gene end by 7 bases; junction bases not matched to a gene: 5. This CDR3 has 15 amino acids. The CDR3 is CASSLVPTGGGELFF. The CDR3 DNA reads TGCGCCAGCAGCTTGGTCCCCACAGGGGGCGGGGAGCTGTTTTTT.